A selection of T cell receptor beta chains follows, all from one sample in a study of blood T cell repertoires in COVID-19. The data were produced by immunoSEQ multiplex PCR, yet TCRdb's version contains in-frame clones alone and is incomplete. The table has around 190,000 clones, about 82% seen once. Sequenced: PBMCs or T cells enriched from blood (not recorded which). The receptors stem from a man in his forties with acute COVID-19. CDR3s include the opening cysteine and the closing phenylalanine or tryptophan. D genes are given only for firm matches. Clone size appears in some rows only: once, few, many, or a class for an expanded clone.

D: TRBD2
V: TRBV11-2
size: .
J: TRBJ2-7
CDR3: CASIYIGGSSYEQYF
DNA: TGTGCCAGCATCTATATTGGCGGGAGCTCCTACGAGCAGTACTTC

D: TRBD2
V: TRBV5-1
size: .
J: TRBJ2-7
CDR3: CASRQQLAGVHEQYF
DNA: TGCGCCAGCAGACAACAGCTAGCGGGAGTCCACGAGCAGTACTTC

D: .
V: TRBV7-9
size: .
J: TRBJ2-1
CDR3: CASSLAEGLEFF
DNA: TGTGCCAGCAGCTTAGCGGAGGGGTTAGAGTTCTTC

D: .
V: TRBV6-5
size: .
J: TRBJ2-5
CDR3: CASFGARLTGTQYF
DNA: TGTGCCAGCTTCGGGGCTCGACTGACAGGGACCCAGTACTTC

D: TRBD1
V: TRBV2
size: few
J: TRBJ2-7
CDR3: CASTGGQSSYEQYF
DNA: TGTGCCAGCACAGGGGGACAGAGCTCCTACGAGCAGTACTTC

D: .
V: TRBV11-3
size: .
J: TRBJ2-1
CDR3: CASSPGGGTSYNEQFF
DNA: TGTGCCAGCAGCCCAGGAGGCGGGACTTCCTACAATGAGCAGTTCTTC

D: .
V: TRBV7-8
size: .
J: TRBJ2-7
CDR3: CASSFDRTYEQYF
DNA: TGTGCCAGCAGCTTCGACAGGACTTACGAGCAGTACTTC

D: .
V: TRBV14
size: .
J: TRBJ1-2
CDR3: CASSQKRGWEALYGYTF
DNA: TGTGCCAGCAGCCAAAAAAGGGGGTGGGAAGCCCTCTATGGCTACACCTTC

D: TRBD2
V: TRBV10-1
size: few
J: TRBJ2-1
CDR3: CASSGRASGYNEQFF
DNA: TGCGCCAGCAGCGGCCGGGCTAGCGGGTACAATGAGCAGTTCTTC

D: .
V: TRBV11-2
size: .
J: TRBJ1-1
CDR3: CASSPFRGTEAFF
DNA: TGTGCCAGCAGCCCCTTTAGAGGAACTGAAGCTTTCTTT